The 19 T cell receptor beta chains in this list originate from one sample, sequenced in a study of cytomegalovirus exposure and HLA in healthy donors. This PCR relied on a set of 60 Vbeta primers and 13 Jbeta primers. The table came from immunoSEQ multiplex PCR; TCRdb's copy has only in-frame clones and leaves some out. The sample has about 170,000 clones, approximately 85% seen once. Sequenced sample: PBMCs. These receptors were obtained from a man between 18 and 29 years old in good health and CMV-seropositive.

This chain connects TRBV6-5 to TRBJ2-2, with D hard to call. Trimming shortened V by 10 bases and J by 1 base, and 7 bases separated the two germline ends. The CDR3 runs 12 residues. Per the germline V gene, CDR1 is MNHEY and CDR2 is SVGAGI. The CDR3 region is CATVENTGELFF. CDR3 DNA: TGTGCCACCGTAGAGAACACCGGGGAGCTGTTTTTT.

This rearrangement joins TRBV19 to TRBJ2-1, with D hard to call. Trimming shortened V by 3 bases and J by 6 bases, and 9 bases separated the two germline ends. CDR1 LNHDA and CDR2 SQIVND come from the germline V gene (reference sequence). The CDR3 covers 13 residues. The CDR3 here is CASSIGHLNEQFF. The DNA of the CDR3 is TGTGCCAGTAGTATTGGCCACCTCAATGAGCAGTTCTTC.

This chain connects TRBV6-6 to TRBJ2-3; 8 positions match TRBD1. CDR1 and CDR2 (germline): MNHNY, SVGAGI (reference sequence). J gave up 1 base and V 5 bases, and 2 bases lay outside the gene matches. This CDR3 has 14 amino acids. Written as DNA, the CDR3 is TGTGCCAGCAGTCGGGGACAGGGCACAGATACGCAGTATTTT. Translating gives CASSRGQGTDTQYF.

The J gene is TRBJ1-4, the V gene TRBV19, with no clear D. In germline, CDR1 is LNHDA, CDR2 SQIVND (reference sequence). Trimming cost V 1 base and J 8 bases, with 8 bases left between them. CDR3 length equals 13 residues. The CDR3 spells CASSIVAGEKLFF. The DNA of the CDR3 is TGTGCCAGTAGTATAGTCGCGGGAGAAAAACTGTTTTTT.

The rearrangement links TRBV5-1 to TRBJ1-1; 8 nucleotides line up with TRBD1. CDR3 length: 13 amino acids. After removal of 4 bases from V and 7 bases from J, the junction contained 6 bases not matched to a gene. Germline values: CDR1 SGHRS, CDR2 YFSETQ. CDR3 protein: CASSMDRANEAFF. The CDR3 DNA is TGCGCCAGCAGCATGGACAGGGCCAATGAAGCTTTCTTT. Based on the CDR3 plus reference TRBV5-1 and TRBJ1-1, the full variable domain is KAGVTQTPRYLIKTRGQQVTLSCSPISGHRSVSWYQQTPGQGLQFLFEYFSETQRNKGNFPGRFSGRQFSNSRSEMNVSTLELGDSALYLCASSMDRANEAFFGQGTRLTVV.

The genes are TRBV7-3 and TRBJ2-3, with TRBD2 matching over 13 bases. J lost 8 bases, V lost 4 bases, and 6 bases had no gene match. Germline assignment: CDR1 SGHTA and CDR2 FQGTGA. CDR3 length equals 15 residues. In DNA form, the CDR3 reads TGTGCCAGCAGCTCCACTAGCGGGGGGGCCGGTACGCAGTATTTT. It codes for CASSSTSGGAGTQYF.

V is TRBV9 and J is TRBJ2-5, with D perhaps matching TRBD2 (7 bases). The germline gives CDR1 SGDLS, CDR2 YYNGEE. The V and J ends lost 4 bases and 2 bases respectively, with 15 bases between them. The CDR3 extends over 15 amino acids. CDR3 nucleotide sequence: TGTGCCAGCAGCCGTCGGGGGGCAGATCAAGAGACCCAGTACTTC. Its translation: CASSRRGADQETQYF.

The V and J genes are TRBV29-1 and TRBJ1-2; TRBD1 matches 8 bases. The length of the CDR3 is 13 residues. The germline CDR1 and CDR2 sequences are SQVTM and ANQGSEA. The J segment lost 5 bases and the V segment lost 6 bases, leaving 8 bases of the junction unmatched. The CDR3 protein is CSVDDRGGYGYTF. CDR3 coding DNA: TGCAGCGTAGATGACAGGGGCGGGTATGGCTACACCTTC.

There are a few counts of this clone. This chain uses TRBV30 with TRBJ1-2; 7 bases line up with TRBD1. The germline V gene has CDR1 GTSNPN and CDR2 SVGIG (reference sequence). CDR3 length equals 13 residues. The junction had 4 bases not matched to a gene; V was cut back by 5 bases and J by 1 base. CDR3 DNA sequence: TGTGCCTGGGGGGGACAGATTAACTATGGCTACACCTTC. Protein product: CAWGGQINYGYTF.

J is TRBJ2-3 and V is TRBV4-2; 11 nucleotides line up with TRBD2. This CDR3 comprises 15 residues. The germline V gene has CDR1 LGHNA and CDR2 YNFKEQ. J was trimmed by 4 bases and V by 2 bases; bases with no gene match: 2. The CDR3 DNA reads TGTGCCAGCAGCCAAACTAGCGGGGGATCAGATACGCAGTATTTT. This codes for CASSQTSGGSDTQYF.

The CDR3 loop reads CASSLGGLATNEKLFF. In DNA form, the CDR3 reads TGTGCCAGCAGCTTGGGAGGGCTCGCAACTAATGAAAAACTGTTTTTT. V gene TRBV5-5 combines with J gene TRBJ1-4; D gene uncertain. V was trimmed by 0 bases and J by 0 bases, leaving 9 bases between them. Germline V gene sequence: CDR1 SGHKS, CDR2 YYEKEE (reference sequence). The CDR3 totals 16 residues.

This chain uses TRBV30 with TRBJ2-3, with 13 bases that match TRBD2. Trimming cost V 5 bases and J 9 bases; bases outside gene matches: 8. CDR3 length: 14 amino acids. From germline, CDR1 is GTSNPN and CDR2 SVGIG (reference sequence). Here the CDR3 DNA reads TGTGCCTGGGGGGGACTAGCGGGGAGCGGGACGCAGTATTTT. As protein: CAWGGLAGSGTQYF.

V and J are TRBV4-1 and TRBJ2-3; no firm D call. The CDR3 sequence is 17 residues long. CDR1 and CDR2 (germline): MGHRA, YSYEKL. Trimming cost V 2 bases and J 2 bases, with 17 bases left between them. The DNA for the CDR3 is TGCGCCAGCAGCCAATGGAGCTCCGAATCATTCACAGATACGCAGTATTTT. It encodes CASSQWSSESFTDTQYF.

Note on this clone: An end of the junction does not agree with germline; a read error may underlie this. This chain connects TRBV7-9 to TRBJ1-1; D gene uncertain. The V gene's germline CDR1 is SEHNR and CDR2 FQNEAQ (reference sequence). There are 15 residues in the CDR3. The CDR3 DNA follows: TGTGCCAGCAGTTTAGCAGAGGGCGCGAACACTGAAGCTTTCTTT. It yields the protein CASSLAEGANTEAFF.

The chain joins TRBV29-1 to TRBJ2-6, with a weak D call TRBD1 (5 bases). Germline values: CDR1 SQVTM, CDR2 ANQGSEA. The CDR3 runs 16 residues. V dropped 1 base and J dropped 2 bases, with 12 bases sitting between them. This CDR3 is CSVEAQGTPGANVLTF. In nucleotides, the CDR3 is TGCAGCGTTGAAGCTCAGGGAACCCCTGGGGCCAACGTCCTGACTTTC.

This chain joins TRBV18 and TRBJ1-5, with D uncertain. V was clipped by 2 bases and J by 5 bases, with 13 bases between them. Per germline, CDR1 KGHSH and CDR2 LQKENI. The CDR3 covers 15 residues. For the CDR3, the DNA is TGTGCCAGCTCACCAGGACGGAGCGGGGATCAGCCCCAGCATTTT. Amino acid sequence: CASSPGRSGDQPQHF. The variable domain in full, completed from reference TRBV18 and TRBJ1-5, reads NAGVMQNPRHLVRRRGQEARLRCSPMKGHSHVYWYRQLPEEGLKFMVYLQKENIIDESGMPKERFSAEFPKEGPSILRIQQVVRGDSAAYFCASSPGRSGDQPQHFGDGTRLSIL.

This chain joins TRBV5-6 and TRBJ2-1; 13 positions match TRBD2. The CDR3 is 15 amino acids. Germline CDR1 and CDR2: SGHDT and YYEEEE. Trimming removed 3 bases from V and 4 bases from J; junction bases left unmatched: 1. The CDR3 protein is CASSSLAGGYNEQFF. As DNA, the CDR3 is TGTGCCAGCAGCTCACTAGCGGGGGGGTACAATGAGCAGTTCTTC.

The chain combines TRBV7-2 with TRBJ1-2; the D is unclear. Germline lookup yields CDR1 SGHTA and CDR2 FQGNSA. V was cut by 1 base and J by 2 bases, with 14 bases left in between. The CDR3 covers 16 residues. The CDR3 reads CASSLGLRQVNYGYTF. CDR3 DNA sequence: TGTGCCAGCAGCTTAGGGCTCAGGCAGGTGAACTATGGCTACACCTTC. Drawing the rest from reference TRBV7-2 and TRBJ1-2, the complete variable domain is GAGVSQSPSNKVTEKGKDVELRCDPISGHTALYWYRQSLGQGLEFLIYFQGNSAPDKSGLPSDRFSAERTGGSVSTLTIQRTQQEDSAVYLCASSLGLRQVNYGYTFGSGTRLTVV.

The gene calls are TRBV19 and TRBJ1-3; weak D call: TRBD1 (5 bases). Germline V gene data show CDR1 as LNHDA and CDR2 as SQIVND (reference sequence). Trimming left V 7 bases short and J 4 bases short, with 14 bases between. The CDR3 contains 14 residues. The CDR3 region is CASTEGVRGNTIYF. The CDR3 region has the DNA TGTGCCAGTACCGAAGGGGTTCGGGGAAACACCATATATTTT.